A selection of T cell receptor beta chains follows, all from one sample in a study of PD-1 blockade in classical Hodgkin lymphoma. Generated by immunoSEQ multiplex PCR, the TCRdb table keeps only in-frame clones and is missing some. The top ten clones hold approximately 35% of a sample with around 13,000 clones, about 88% of them seen once. Sample: peripheral blood mononuclear cells (PBMCs), taken at baseline. Source of these receptors: a human donor with classical Hodgkin lymphoma. Both conserved end residues are part of each CDR3. D genes are given only for firm matches. Part of the rows lack a size; the others show once, few, many or a class for expanded clones.

TRBJ2-7 TRBV7-9 . . CASSLDGRPSNYEQYF TGTGCCAGCAGCCTAGATGGGCGTCCGTCTAACTACGAGCAGTACTTC
TRBJ1-1 TRBV30 . . CAWSRTRGGNTEAFF TGTGCCTGGAGTCGCACCAGGGGTGGTAACACTGAAGCTTTCTTT
TRBJ1-4 TRBV2 . TRBD1 CASDRGPNEKLFF TGTGCCAGCGACAGGGGACCGAATGAAAAACTGTTTTTT
TRBJ2-5 TRBV27 . TRBD2 CASSLLSGGQETQYF TGTGCCAGCAGTTTGCTTAGCGGGGGCCAAGAGACCCAGTACTTC
TRBJ2-7 TRBV6-5 . . CASSYSLAGSYEQYF TGTGCCAGCAGTTACTCATTGGCGGGATCCTACGAGCAGTACTTC
TRBJ2-7 TRBV27 . TRBD1 CASSTGQGTYEQYF TGTGCCAGCAGCACGGGACAGGGTACCTACGAGCAGTACTTC
TRBJ2-7 TRBV10-3 . TRBD2 CAITQSGAAYEQYF TGTGCCATCACCCAGAGCGGGGCGGCCTACGAGCAGTACTTC
TRBJ2-5 TRBV28 once . CASSSRVGEETQYF TGTGCCAGCAGTTCCCGGGTTGGGGAAGAGACCCAGTACTTC
TRBJ1-5 TRBV28 . TRBD1 CASSFSGTGLNQPQHF TGTGCCAGCAGTTTTTCCGGGACAGGGCTAAATCAGCCCCAGCATTTT
TRBJ1-1 TRBV28 . TRBD1 CASSRTGLMNTEAFF TGTGCCAGCAGTCGGACAGGGCTTATGAACACTGAAGCTTTCTTT
TRBJ2-7 TRBV2 . TRBD1 CASSWTGGTYEQYF TGTGCCAGCAGCTGGACAGGGGGAACCTACGAGCAGTACTTC
TRBJ1-4 TRBV10-3 once . CAISRGGVATNEKLFF TGTGCCATCAGTAGAGGGGGGGTAGCAACTAATGAAAAACTGTTTTTT
TRBJ2-2 TRBV30 . . CAWIDGSVGELFF TGTGCCTGGATTGACGGGAGTGTAGGGGAGCTGTTTTTT